The T cell receptor (beta chain) under discussion was sequenced for a study of cytomegalovirus exposure and HLA in healthy donors. Study results and caveats: The classifier reportedly diagnosed cytomegalovirus status with high sensitivity and specificity.

CDR1 and CDR2 from the germline V gene are SGDLS and YYNGEE. The CDR3 has 15 residues. V dropped 4 bases and J dropped 2 bases, with 14 bases sitting between them. Primers: 60 Vbeta forward and 13 Jbeta reverse. The data were produced by immunoSEQ multiplex PCR, yet TCRdb's version contains in-frame clones alone and is incomplete. The data contain roughly 110,000 clones, roughly two thirds of them singletons. Comment on this clone: As yet, its antigen is unknown.

The rearrangement links TRBV9 to TRBJ2-3; maybe TRBD2 (6 bases). Sequencing input: PBMCs. This clonotype was sampled from a man aged 18 to 30 in good health and CMV-seropositive. CDR3 in amino acids: CASSLGLPLTDTQYF. The CDR3 coding sequence is TGTGCCAGCAGCCTGGGACTCCCGCTCACAGATACGCAGTATTTT.